The present entry profiles one T cell receptor beta chain with its context. This specimen comes from a study of blood T cell repertoires in COVID-19. Overall study: Sources were T cells, B-cell-depleted T cells, or PBMCs; the material itself was cDNA or gDNA.

Profiled with immunoSEQ multiplex PCR; TCRdb holds only in-frame clones, not every one. The table has 150,000 to 200,000 clones, 87% seen once. Trimming removed 1 base from V and 0 bases from J, with 13 bases in between. CDR1 and CDR2 (germline): GTSNPN, SVGIG (reference sequence). CDR3 length: 16 amino acids. The material sequenced was peripheral blood. The receptor was isolated from a woman between 50 and 59 years old with acute or convalescent COVID-19. The gene calls are TRBV30 and TRBJ2-1; TRBD1 might be the D (6 bases). CDR3 nucleotide sequence: TGTGCCTGGAGTGGGACAGCCGCGAGCTCCTACAATGAGCAGTTCTTC. Translated: CAWSGTAASSYNEQFF.